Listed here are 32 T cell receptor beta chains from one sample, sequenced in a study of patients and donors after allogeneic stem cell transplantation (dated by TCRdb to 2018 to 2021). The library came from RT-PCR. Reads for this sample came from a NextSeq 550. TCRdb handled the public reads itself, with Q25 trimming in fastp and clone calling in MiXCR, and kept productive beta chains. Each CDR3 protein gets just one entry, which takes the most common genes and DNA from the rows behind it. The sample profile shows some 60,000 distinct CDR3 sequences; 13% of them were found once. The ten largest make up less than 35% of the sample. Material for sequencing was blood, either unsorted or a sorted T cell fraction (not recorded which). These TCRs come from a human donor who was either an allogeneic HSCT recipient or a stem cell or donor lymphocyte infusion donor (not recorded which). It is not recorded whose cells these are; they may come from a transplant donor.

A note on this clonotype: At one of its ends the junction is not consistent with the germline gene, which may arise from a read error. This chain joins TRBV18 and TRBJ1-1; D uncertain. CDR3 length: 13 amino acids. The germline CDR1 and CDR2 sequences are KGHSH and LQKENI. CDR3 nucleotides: TGTGCCAGCTCGCCACCTGGGAACACTGAAGCTTTCTTT. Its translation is CASSPPGNTEAFF. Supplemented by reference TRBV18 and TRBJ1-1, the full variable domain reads NAGVMQNPRHLVRRRGQEARLRCSPMKGHSHVYWYRQLPEEGLKFMVYLQKENIIDESGMPKERFSAEFPKEGPSILRIQQVVRGDSAAYFCASSPPGNTEAFFGQGTRLTVV.

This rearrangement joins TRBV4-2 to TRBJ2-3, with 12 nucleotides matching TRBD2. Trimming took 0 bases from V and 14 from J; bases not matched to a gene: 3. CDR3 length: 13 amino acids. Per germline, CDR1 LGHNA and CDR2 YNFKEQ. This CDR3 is CASSQDELAGGYF. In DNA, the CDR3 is TGTGCCAGCAGCCAAGACGAACTAGCGGGAGGGTATTTT.

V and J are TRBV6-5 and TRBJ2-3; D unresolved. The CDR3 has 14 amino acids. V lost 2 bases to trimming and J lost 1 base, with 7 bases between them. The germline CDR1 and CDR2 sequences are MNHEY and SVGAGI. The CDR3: CASSYRLGTDTQYF. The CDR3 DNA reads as TGTGCCAGCAGTTACCGGCTAGGCACAGATACGCAGTATTTT.

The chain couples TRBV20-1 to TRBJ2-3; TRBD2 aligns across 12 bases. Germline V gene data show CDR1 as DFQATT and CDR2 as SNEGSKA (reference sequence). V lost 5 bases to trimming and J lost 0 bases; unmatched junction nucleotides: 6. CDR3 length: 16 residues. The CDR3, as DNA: TGCAGTGCTGGGCCGACTAGCGGGAGTAGCACAGATACGCAGTATTTT. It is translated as CSAGPTSGSSTDTQYF.

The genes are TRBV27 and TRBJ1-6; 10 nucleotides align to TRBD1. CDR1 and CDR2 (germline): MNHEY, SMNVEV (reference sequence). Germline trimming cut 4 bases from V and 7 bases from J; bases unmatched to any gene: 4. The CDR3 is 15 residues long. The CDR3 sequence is CASSYTDRGNSPLHF. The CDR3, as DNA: TGTGCCAGCAGTTATACGGACAGGGGGAATTCACCCCTCCACTTT.

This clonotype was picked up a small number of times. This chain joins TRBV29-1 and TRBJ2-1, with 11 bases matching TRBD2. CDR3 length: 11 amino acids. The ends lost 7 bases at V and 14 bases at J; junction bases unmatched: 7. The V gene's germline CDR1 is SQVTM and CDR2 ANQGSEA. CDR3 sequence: CSATPGLAEFF. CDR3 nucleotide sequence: TGCAGCGCCACTCCGGGACTAGCGGAGTTCTTC.

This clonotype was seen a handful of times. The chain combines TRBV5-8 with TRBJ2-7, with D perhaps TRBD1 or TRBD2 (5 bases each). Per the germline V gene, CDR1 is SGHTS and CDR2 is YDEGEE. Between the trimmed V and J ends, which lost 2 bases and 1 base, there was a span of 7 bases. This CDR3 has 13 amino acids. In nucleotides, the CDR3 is TGTGCCAGCAGCTTTGAGGGGTCCTACGAGCAGTACTTC. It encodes CASSFEGSYEQYF.

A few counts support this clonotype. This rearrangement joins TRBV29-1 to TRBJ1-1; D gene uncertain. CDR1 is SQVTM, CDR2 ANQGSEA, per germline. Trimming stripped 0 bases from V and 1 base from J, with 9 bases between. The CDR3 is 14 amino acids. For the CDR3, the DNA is TGCAGCGTTGAAGATTCACGGACGAACACTGAAGCTTTCTTT. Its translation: CSVEDSRTNTEAFF.

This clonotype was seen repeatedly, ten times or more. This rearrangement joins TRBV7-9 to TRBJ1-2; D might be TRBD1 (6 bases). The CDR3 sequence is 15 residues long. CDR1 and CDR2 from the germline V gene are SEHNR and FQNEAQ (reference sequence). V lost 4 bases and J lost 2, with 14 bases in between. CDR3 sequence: CASSSTGAPNYGYTF. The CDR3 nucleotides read TGTGCCAGCAGCTCGACAGGAGCTCCGAACTATGGCTACACCTTC. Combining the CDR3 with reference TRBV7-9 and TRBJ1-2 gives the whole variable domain DTGVSQNPRHKITKRGQNVTFRCDPISEHNRLYWYRQTLGQGPEFLTYFQNEAQLEKSRLLSDRFSAERPKGSFSTLEIQRTEQGDSAMYLCASSSTGAPNYGYTFGSGTRLTVV.

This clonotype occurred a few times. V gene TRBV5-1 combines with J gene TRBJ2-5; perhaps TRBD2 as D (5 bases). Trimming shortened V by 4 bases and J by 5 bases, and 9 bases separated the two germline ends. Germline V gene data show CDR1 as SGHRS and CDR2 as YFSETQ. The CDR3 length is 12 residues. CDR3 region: CASSQRPETQYF. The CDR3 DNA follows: TGCGCCAGCAGCCAGCGGCCGGAGACCCAGTACTTC.

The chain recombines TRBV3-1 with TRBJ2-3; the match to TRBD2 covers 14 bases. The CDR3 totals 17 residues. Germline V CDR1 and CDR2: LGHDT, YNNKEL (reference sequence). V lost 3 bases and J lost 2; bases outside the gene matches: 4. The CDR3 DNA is TGTGCCAGCAGCCAGCCGGGACTAGCGGGAGTCACAGATACGCAGTATTTT. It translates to CASSQPGLAGVTDTQYF.

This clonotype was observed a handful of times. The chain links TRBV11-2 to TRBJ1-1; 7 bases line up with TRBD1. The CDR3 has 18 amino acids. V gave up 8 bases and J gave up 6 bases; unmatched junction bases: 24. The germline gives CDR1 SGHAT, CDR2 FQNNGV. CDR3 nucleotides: TGTGCCAGCTCCGGAGGGGGCGAGCGGCGGATTAGGTGGGCTGAAGCTTTCTTT. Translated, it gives CASSGGGERRIRWAEAFF.

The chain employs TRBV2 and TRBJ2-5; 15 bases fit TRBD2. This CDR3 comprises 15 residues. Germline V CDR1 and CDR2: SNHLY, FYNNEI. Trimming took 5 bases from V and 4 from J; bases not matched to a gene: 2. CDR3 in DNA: TGTGCCAGCAGTCTGGGACTAGCGGGAGGAGAGACCCAGTACTTC. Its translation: CASSLGLAGGETQYF.

CDR3 coding DNA: TGTGCCAGCAGCTTCGGAGCGGCCTACAATGAGCAGTTCTTC. Translation: CASSFGAAYNEQFF. J is TRBJ2-1 and V is TRBV7-8, with D tentatively TRBD2 (5 bases). Germline loops: CDR1 SGHVS, CDR2 FQNEAQ. The germline V and J ends were trimmed by 3 bases and 2 bases, with 8 bases remaining between them. CDR3 size: 14 residues.

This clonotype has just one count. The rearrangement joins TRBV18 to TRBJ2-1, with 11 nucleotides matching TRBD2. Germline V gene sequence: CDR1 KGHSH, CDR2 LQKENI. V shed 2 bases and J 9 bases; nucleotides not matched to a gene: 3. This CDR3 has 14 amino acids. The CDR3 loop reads CASSPLAGGSEQFF. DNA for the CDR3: TGTGCCAGCTCACCATTAGCGGGAGGGAGTGAGCAGTTCTTC.

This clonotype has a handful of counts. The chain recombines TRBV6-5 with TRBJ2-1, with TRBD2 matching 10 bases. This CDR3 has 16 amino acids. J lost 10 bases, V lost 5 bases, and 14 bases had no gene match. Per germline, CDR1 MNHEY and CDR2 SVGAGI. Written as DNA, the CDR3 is TGTGCCAGCAGTCTCCTAGCGGGAGAGGGGGCAGGGGAGCAGTTCTTC. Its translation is CASSLLAGEGAGEQFF.

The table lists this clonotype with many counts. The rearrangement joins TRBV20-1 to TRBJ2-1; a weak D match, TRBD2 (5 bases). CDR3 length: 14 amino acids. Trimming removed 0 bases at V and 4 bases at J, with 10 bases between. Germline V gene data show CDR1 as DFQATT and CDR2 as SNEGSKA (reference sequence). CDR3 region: CSARDPGVYNEQFF. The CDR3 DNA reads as TGCAGTGCTAGAGATCCCGGGGTTTACAATGAGCAGTTCTTC.

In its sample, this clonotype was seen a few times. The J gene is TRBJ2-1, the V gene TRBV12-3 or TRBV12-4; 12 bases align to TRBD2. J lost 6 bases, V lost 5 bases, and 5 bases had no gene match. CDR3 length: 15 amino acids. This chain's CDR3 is CASSPSGRAINEQFF. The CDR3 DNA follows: TGTGCCAGCAGTCCTAGCGGGAGGGCCATCAATGAGCAGTTCTTC.

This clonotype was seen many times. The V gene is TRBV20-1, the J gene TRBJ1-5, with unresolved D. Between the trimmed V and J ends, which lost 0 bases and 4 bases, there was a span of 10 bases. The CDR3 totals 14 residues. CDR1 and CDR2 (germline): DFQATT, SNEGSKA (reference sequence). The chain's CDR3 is CSARDGSPNQPQHF. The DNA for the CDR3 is TGCAGTGCTAGAGATGGCAGCCCTAATCAGCCCCAGCATTTT.

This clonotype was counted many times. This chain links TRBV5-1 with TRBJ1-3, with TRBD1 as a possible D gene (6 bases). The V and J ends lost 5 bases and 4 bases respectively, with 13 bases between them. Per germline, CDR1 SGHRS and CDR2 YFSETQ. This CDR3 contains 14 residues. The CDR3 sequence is CASRETGTGNTIYF. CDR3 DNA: TGCGCCAGCAGGGAAACAGGGACAGGAAACACCATATATTTT.

The CDR3 DNA sequence: TGTGCCAGCTCTACCGGACAGGGAAGTCAGCCCCAGCATTTT. Translating gives CASSTGQGSQPQHF. The gene calls are TRBV6-4 and TRBJ1-5, with 8 bases aligning to TRBD1. Germline lookup yields CDR1 MRHNA and CDR2 SNTAGT. V trimming: 8 bases; J trimming: 6 bases; junction bases outside the gene matches: 9. CDR3 length: 14 residues.

The CDR3 DNA reads as TGTGCCAGCTCACCACCTCCAAGGCCGGGGGAGACCCAGTACTTC. Encoded protein: CASSPPPRPGETQYF. V is TRBV18 and J is TRBJ2-5; perhaps TRBD2 as D (5 bases). Germline CDR1 KGHSH, CDR2 LQKENI. The CDR3 extends over 15 amino acids. Trimming removed 0 bases from V and 5 bases from J, with 13 bases in between.

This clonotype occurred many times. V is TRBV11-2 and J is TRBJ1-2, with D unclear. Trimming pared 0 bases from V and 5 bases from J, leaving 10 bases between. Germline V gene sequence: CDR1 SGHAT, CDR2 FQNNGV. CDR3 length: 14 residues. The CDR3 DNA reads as TGTGCCAGCAGCTTAGAGCCGACTGTATATGGCTACACCTTC. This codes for CASSLEPTVYGYTF.

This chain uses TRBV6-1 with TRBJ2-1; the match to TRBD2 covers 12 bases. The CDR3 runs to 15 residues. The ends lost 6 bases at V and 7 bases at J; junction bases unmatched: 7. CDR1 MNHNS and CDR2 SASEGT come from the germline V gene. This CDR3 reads CASRRLAGVVNEQFF. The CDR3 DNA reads TGTGCCAGCAGGAGACTAGCGGGAGTAGTAAATGAGCAGTTCTTC.

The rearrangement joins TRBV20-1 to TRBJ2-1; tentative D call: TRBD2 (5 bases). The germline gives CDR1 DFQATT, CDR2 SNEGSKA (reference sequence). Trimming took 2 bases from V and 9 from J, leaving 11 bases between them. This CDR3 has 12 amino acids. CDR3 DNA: TGCAGTGCTAGACTAGATGGAGGTGAGCAGTTCTTC. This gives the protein CSARLDGGEQFF.

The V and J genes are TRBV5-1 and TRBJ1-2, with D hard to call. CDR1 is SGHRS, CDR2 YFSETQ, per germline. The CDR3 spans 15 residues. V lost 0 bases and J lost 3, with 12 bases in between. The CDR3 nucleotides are TGCGCCAGCAGCTTGGCCTTGATAAGAGACTATGGCTACACCTTC. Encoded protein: CASSLALIRDYGYTF.

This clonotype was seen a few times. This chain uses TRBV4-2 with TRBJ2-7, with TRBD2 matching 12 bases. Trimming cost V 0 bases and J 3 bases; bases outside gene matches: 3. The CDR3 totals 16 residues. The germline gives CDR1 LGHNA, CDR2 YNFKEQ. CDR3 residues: CASSQEVGLAGYEQYF. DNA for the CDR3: TGTGCCAGCAGCCAAGAGGTGGGACTAGCGGGCTACGAGCAGTACTTC.

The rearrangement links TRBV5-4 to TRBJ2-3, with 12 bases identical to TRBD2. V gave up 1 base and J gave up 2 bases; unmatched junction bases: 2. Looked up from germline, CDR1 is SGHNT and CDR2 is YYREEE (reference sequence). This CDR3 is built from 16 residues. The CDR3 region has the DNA TGTGCCAGCAGCTTGCTAGCGGGAGGGCCCACAGATACGCAGTATTTT. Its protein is CASSLLAGGPTDTQYF.

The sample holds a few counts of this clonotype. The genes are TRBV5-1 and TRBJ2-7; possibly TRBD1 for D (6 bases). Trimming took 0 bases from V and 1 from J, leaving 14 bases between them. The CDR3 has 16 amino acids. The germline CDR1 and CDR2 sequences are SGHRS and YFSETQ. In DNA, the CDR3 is TGCGCCAGCAGCTTGGAGGGGAGTACAGGGTCCTACGAGCAGTACTTC. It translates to CASSLEGSTGSYEQYF.

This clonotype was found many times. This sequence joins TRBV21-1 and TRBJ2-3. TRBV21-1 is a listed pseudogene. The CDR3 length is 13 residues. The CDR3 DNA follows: TGTGCCAGCAGCACAGGAAACACAGATACGCAGTATTTT. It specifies CASSTGNTDTQYF.

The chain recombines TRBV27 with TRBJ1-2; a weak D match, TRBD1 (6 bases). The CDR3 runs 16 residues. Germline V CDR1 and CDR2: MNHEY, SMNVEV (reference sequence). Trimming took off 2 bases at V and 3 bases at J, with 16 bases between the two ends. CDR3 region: CASSLMRPGADYGYTF. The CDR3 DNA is TGTGCCAGCAGTTTAATGCGCCCAGGGGCGGACTATGGCTACACCTTC.

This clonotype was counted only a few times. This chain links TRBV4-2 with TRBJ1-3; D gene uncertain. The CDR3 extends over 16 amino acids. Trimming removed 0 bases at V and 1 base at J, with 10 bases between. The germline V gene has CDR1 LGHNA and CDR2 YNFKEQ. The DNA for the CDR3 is TGTGCCAGCAGCCAAGAGTTCGCCTTTTCTGGAAACACCATATATTTT. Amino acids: CASSQEFAFSGNTIYF.